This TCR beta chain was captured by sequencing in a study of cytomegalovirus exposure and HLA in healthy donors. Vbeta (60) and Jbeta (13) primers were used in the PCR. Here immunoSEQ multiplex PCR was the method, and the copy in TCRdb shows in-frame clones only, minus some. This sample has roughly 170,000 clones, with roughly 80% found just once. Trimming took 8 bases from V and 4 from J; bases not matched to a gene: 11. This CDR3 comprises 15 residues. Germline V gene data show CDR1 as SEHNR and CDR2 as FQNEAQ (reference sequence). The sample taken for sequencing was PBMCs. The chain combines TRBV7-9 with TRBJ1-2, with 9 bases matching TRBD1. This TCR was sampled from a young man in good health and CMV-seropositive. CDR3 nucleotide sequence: TGTGCCAGCGGGTCCCGAACAGGGGGCGGCTATGGCTACACCTTC. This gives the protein CASGSRTGGGYGYTF.